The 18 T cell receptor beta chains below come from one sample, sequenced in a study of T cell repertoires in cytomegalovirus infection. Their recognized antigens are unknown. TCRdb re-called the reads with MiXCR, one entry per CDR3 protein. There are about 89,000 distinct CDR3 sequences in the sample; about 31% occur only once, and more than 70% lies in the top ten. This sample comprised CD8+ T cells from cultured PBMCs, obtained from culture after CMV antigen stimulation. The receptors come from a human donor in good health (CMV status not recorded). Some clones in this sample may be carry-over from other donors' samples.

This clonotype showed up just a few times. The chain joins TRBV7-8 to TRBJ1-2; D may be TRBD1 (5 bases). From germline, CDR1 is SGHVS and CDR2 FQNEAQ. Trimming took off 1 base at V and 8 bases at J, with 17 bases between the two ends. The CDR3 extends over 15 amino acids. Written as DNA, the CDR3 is TGTGCCAGCAGCTTAGTGGGGACCGCTAGTGAAGGCTACACCTTC. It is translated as CASSLVGTASEGYTF.

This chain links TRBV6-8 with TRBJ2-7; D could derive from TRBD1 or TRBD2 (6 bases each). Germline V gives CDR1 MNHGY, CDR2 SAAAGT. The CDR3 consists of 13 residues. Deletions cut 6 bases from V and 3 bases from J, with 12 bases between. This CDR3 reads CASRTRGGYEQYF. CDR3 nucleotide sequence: TGTGCCAGCAGGACCAGGGGAGGCTACGAGCAGTACTTC.

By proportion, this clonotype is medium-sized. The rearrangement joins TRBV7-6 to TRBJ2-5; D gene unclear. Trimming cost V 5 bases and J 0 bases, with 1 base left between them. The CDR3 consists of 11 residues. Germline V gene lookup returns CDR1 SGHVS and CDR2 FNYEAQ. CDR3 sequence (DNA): TGTGCCAGCAGCAACCAAGAGACCCAGTACTTC. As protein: CASSNQETQYF.

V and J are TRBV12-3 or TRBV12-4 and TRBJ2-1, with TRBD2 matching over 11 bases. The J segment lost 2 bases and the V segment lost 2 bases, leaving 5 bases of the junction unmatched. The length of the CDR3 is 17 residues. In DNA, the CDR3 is TGTGCCAGCAGTTTAAGGGCTAGCGGGGGGCCCTACAATGAGCAGTTCTTC. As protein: CASSLRASGGPYNEQFF.

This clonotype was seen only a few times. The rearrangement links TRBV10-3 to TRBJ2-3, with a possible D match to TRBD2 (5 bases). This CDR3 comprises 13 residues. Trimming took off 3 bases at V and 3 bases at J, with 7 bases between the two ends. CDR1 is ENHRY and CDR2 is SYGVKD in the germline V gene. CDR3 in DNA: TGTGCCATCAGTGACAGCGGAACAGATACGCAGTATTTT. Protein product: CAISDSGTDTQYF.

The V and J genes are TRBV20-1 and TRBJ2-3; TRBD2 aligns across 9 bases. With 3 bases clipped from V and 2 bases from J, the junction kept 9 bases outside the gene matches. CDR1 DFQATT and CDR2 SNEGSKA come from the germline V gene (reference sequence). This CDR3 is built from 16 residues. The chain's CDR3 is CSASSEAGGNTDTQYF. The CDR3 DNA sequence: TGCAGTGCTAGCTCCGAAGCGGGGGGAAACACAGATACGCAGTATTTT.

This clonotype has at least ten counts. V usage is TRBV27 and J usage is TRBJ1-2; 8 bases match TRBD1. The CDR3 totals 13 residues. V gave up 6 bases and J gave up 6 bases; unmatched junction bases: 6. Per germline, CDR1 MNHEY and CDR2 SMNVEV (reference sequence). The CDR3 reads CASRLDRGNGYTF. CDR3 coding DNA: TGTGCCAGCAGGTTAGACAGGGGCAATGGCTACACCTTC.

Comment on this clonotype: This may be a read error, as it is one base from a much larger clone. The CDR3 DNA reads TGTACCAGCAGCTTAGCCGGGACAGGATCCCACGAGCAGTACTTC. The encoded protein is CTSSLAGTGSHEQYF. The gene calls are TRBV13 and TRBJ2-7; TRBD1 aligns across 8 bases. From germline, CDR1 is PRHDT and CDR2 FYEKMQ (reference sequence). The CDR3 has 15 residues. The variable domain in full, with the rest retrieved from reference TRBV13 and TRBJ2-7, is AAGVIQSPRHLIKEKRETATLKCYPIPRHDTVYWYQQGPGQDPQFLISFYEKMQSDKGSIPDRFSAQQFSDYHSELNMSSLELGDSALYFCTSSLAGTGSHEQYFGPGTRLTVT.

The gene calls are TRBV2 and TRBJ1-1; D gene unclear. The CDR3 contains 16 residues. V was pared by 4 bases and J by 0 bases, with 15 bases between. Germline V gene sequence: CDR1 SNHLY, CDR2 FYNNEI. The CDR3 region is CASSGQPNVLNTEAFF. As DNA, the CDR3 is TGTGCCAGCAGTGGGCAACCGAACGTACTGAACACTGAAGCTTTCTTT.

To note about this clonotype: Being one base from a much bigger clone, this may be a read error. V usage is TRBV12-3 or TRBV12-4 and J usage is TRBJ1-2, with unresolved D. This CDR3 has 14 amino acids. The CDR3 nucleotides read TGTGTCAGCAGTTTAACACCCAACGCATATGGCTACACCTTC. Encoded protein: CVSSLTPNAYGYTF.

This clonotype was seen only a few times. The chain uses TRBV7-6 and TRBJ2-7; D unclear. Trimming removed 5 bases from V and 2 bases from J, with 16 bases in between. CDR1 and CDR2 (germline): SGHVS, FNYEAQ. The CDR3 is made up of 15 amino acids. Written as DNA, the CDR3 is TGTGCCAGCAGCAAGACACGGATGACAACCTACGAGCAGTACTTC. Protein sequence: CASSKTRMTTYEQYF. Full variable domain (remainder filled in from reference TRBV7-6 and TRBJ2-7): GAGVSQSPRYKVTKRGQDVALRCDPISGHVSLYWYRQALGQGPEFLTYFNYEAQQDKSGLPNDRFSAERPEGSISTLTIQRTEQRDSAMYRCASSKTRMTTYEQYFGPGTRLTVT.

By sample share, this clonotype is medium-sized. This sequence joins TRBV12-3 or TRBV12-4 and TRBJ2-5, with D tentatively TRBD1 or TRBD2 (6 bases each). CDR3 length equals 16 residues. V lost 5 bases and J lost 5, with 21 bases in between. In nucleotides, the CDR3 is TGTGCCAGCAGTGCCGGAGGGGGGCCTTTAGAGGAGACCCAGTACTTC. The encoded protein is CASSAGGGPLEETQYF.

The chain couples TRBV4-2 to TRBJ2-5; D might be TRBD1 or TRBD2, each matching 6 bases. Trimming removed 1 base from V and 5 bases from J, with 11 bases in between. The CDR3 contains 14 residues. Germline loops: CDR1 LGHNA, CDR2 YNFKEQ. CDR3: CASSQVEGGETQYF. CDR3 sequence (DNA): TGTGCCAGCAGCCAAGTCGAAGGGGGGGAGACCCAGTACTTC.

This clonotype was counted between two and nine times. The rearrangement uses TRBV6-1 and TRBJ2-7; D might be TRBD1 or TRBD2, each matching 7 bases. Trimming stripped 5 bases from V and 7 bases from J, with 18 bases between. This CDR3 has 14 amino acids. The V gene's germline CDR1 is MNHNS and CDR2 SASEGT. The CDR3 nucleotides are TGTGCCAGCAGTCCTCAGGGGGGGGCGCAAGAGCAGTACTTC. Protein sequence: CASSPQGGAQEQYF.

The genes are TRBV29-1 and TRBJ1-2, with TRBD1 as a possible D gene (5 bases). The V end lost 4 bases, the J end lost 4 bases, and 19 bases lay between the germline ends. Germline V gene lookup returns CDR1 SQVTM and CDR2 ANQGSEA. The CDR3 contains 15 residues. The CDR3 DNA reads TGCAGCGTTGTTGACAGCGGAGAGTCCGGCTATGGCTACACCTTC. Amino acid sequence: CSVVDSGESGYGYTF. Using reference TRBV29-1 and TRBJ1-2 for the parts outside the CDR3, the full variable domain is SAVISQKPSRDICQRGTSLTIQCQVDSQVTMMFWYRQQPGQSLTLIATANQGSEATYESGFVIDKFPISRPNLTFSTLTVSNMSPEDSSIYLCSVVDSGESGYGYTFGSGTRLTVV.

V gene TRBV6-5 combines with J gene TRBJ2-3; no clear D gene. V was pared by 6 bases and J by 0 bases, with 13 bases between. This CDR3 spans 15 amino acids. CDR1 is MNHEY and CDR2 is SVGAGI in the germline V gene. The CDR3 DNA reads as TGTGCCAGCAGCCCATTGGGGATTAGCACAGATACGCAGTATTTT. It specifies CASSPLGISTDTQYF.

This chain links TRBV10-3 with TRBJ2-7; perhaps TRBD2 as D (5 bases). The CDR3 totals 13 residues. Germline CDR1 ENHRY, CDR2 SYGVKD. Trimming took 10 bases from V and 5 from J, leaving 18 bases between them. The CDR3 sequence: CATSRASGDEQYF. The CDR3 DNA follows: TGTGCCACATCAAGGGCCTCCGGGGACGAGCAGTACTTC.

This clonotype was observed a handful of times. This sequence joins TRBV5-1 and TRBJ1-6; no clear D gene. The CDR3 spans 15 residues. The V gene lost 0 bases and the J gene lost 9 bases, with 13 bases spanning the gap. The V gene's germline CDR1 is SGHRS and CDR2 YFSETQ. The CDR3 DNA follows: TGCGCCAGCAGCTTGGACGGCACCGGGAGTTCACCCCTCCACTTT. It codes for CASSLDGTGSSPLHF.